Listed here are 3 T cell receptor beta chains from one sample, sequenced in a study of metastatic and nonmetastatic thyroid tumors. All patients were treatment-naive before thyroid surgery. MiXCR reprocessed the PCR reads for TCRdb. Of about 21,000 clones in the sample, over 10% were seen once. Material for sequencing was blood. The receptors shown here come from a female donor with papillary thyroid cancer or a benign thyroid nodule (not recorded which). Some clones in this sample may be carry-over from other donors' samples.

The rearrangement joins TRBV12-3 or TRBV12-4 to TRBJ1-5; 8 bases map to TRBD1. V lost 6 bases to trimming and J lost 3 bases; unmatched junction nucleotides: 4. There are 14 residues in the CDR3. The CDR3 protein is CASSRQGNNQPQHF. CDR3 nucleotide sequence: TGTGCCAGCAGCCGACAGGGGAACAATCAGCCCCAGCATTTT.

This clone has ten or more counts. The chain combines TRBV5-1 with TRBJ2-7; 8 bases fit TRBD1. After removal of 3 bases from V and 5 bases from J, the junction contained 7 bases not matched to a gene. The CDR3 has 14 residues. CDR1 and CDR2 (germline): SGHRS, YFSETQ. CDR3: CASSYRGKSNEQYF. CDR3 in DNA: TGCGCCAGCAGCTACAGGGGGAAGAGCAACGAGCAGTACTTC.

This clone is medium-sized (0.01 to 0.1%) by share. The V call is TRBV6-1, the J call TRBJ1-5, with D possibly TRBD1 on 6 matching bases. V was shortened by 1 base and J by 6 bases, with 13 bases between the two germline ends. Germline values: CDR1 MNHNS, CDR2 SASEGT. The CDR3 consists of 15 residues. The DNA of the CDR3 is TGTGCCAGCAGTGAAGACAGGGAGAGGAGTCAGCCCCAGCATTTT. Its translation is CASSEDRERSQPQHF.